The clone carrying this TCR beta chain came up many times. TCRdb re-derived calls from the 5' RACE reads in MiXCR, one entry per CDR3 protein. The sample contains some 120,000 distinct CDR3 sequences, 12% of which appear only once. Noted time point: blood at routine non-recurrence follow-up after resection. Tumor, nontumor lung or frozen PBMC supplied whole RNA, sequenced without sorting. The data belong to a study of spatial heterogeneity in lung cancer. Study in general: Samples were obtained from approximately 72 donors, all untreated early-stage non-small cell lung cancer patients.

The source is a male donor with early-stage non-small cell lung cancer. The sample in question was PBMCs, obtained at follow-up.

CDR3 DNA sequence: TGCGCCAGCAGCTTGGGGGACAGCTTCTACGAGCAGTACTTC. This gives the protein CASSLGDSFYEQYF. This chain links TRBV5-1 with TRBJ2-7; 7 bases match TRBD1. The junction had 3 bases not matched to a gene; V was cut back by 0 bases and J by 3 bases. This CDR3 has 14 amino acids. Germline CDR1 reads SGHRS; CDR2 reads YFSETQ.